A selection of T cell receptor beta chains follows, all from one sample in a study of shared clonotypes between healthy human individuals. Generated by immunoSEQ multiplex PCR, the TCRdb table keeps only in-frame clones and is missing some. The sample holds roughly 2.1 million clones, 90% to 95% seen once. The sample taken for sequencing was naive CD8+ T cells from PBMCs. The receptors stem from a man between 18 and 35 years old in good health. Some clones in this sample may be carry-over from other donors' samples. Both conserved end residues are part of each CDR3. The order of the fields is clone size, V gene, D gene, J gene, CDR3 DNA, CDR3 protein. A D gene is named only where the DNA matches it firmly. Not all rows give a size; the values are once, few, many and, for expanded clones, a class.

clone_size: once
v_call: TRBV7-9
d_call: TRBD2
j_call: TRBJ2-1
cdr3_nt: TGTGCCAGCTCCCCGGGAGGGCGAAATGAGCAGTTCTTC
cdr3_aa: CASSPGGRNEQFF

clone_size: .
v_call: TRBV25-1
d_call: TRBD1
j_call: TRBJ2-1
cdr3_nt: TGTGCCAGCAGTGACAGGGACGGTGGCAGGGGGCCGGATGAGCAGTTCTTC
cdr3_aa: CASSDRDGGRGPDEQFF

clone_size: .
v_call: TRBV28
d_call: .
j_call: TRBJ2-7
cdr3_nt: TGTGCCACGACCCGTCGCGGCTCCTACGAGCAGTACTTC
cdr3_aa: CATTRRGSYEQYF

clone_size: .
v_call: TRBV4-1
d_call: .
j_call: TRBJ2-7
cdr3_nt: TGCGCCAGCAGCCATCACGACTACGAGCAGTACTTC
cdr3_aa: CASSHHDYEQYF

clone_size: .
v_call: TRBV2
d_call: .
j_call: TRBJ2-7
cdr3_nt: TGTGCCAGCAGTGGGTCGAGCTCCTACGAGCAGTACTTC
cdr3_aa: CASSGSSSYEQYF

clone_size: .
v_call: TRBV19
d_call: .
j_call: TRBJ1-5
cdr3_nt: TGTGCCAGTAGTTACGGCAATCAGCCCCAGCATTTT
cdr3_aa: CASSYGNQPQHF

clone_size: .
v_call: TRBV7-2
d_call: TRBD2
j_call: TRBJ2-1
cdr3_nt: TGTGCCAGCAGCTCTCCGAGACTAGCGGCCGACAATGAGCAGTTCTTC
cdr3_aa: CASSSPRLAADNEQFF

clone_size: once
v_call: TRBV2
d_call: .
j_call: TRBJ1-1
cdr3_nt: TGTGCCAGCATCACCCCGGGGGGAACTGAAGCTTTCTTT
cdr3_aa: CASITPGGTEAFF

clone_size: .
v_call: TRBV9
d_call: TRBD2
j_call: TRBJ2-3
cdr3_nt: TGTGCCAGCAGCGTAGGTTTGGGGTCCACTAGCGGAGATACGCAGTATTTT
cdr3_aa: CASSVGLGSTSGDTQYF

clone_size: .
v_call: TRBV9
d_call: TRBD2
j_call: TRBJ2-3
cdr3_nt: TGTGCCAGCAGCGTAGGCGGGAGATCAGATACGCAGTATTTT
cdr3_aa: CASSVGGRSDTQYF

clone_size: .
v_call: TRBV5-6
d_call: .
j_call: TRBJ1-2
cdr3_nt: TGTGCCAGCAGCTTGGTTAATTACTATGGCTACACCTTC
cdr3_aa: CASSLVNYYGYTF

clone_size: .
v_call: TRBV4-1
d_call: .
j_call: TRBJ2-2
cdr3_nt: TGCGCCAGCAGCCAAGATTGGGGACCCACCGGGGAGCTGTTTTTT
cdr3_aa: CASSQDWGPTGELFF

clone_size: .
v_call: TRBV7-9
d_call: .
j_call: TRBJ1-5
cdr3_nt: TGTGCCAGCAGCTTAGGAGGGGGTAATCAGCCCCAGCATTTT
cdr3_aa: CASSLGGGNQPQHF

clone_size: .
v_call: TRBV6-5
d_call: .
j_call: TRBJ1-1
cdr3_nt: TGTGCCAGCAGAGACCCAGGGAGTCCAGTCACTGAAGCTTTCTTT
cdr3_aa: CASRDPGSPVTEAFF

clone_size: few
v_call: TRBV9
d_call: .
j_call: TRBJ2-2
cdr3_nt: TGTGCCAGCAGCGGTAACACCGGGGAGCTGTTTTTT
cdr3_aa: CASSGNTGELFF

clone_size: .
v_call: TRBV23-1
d_call: .
j_call: TRBJ1-1
cdr3_nt: TGCGCCAGCAGTCATAGTAATCAGGGGCCCACTGAAGCTTTCTTT
cdr3_aa: CASSHSNQGPTEAFF

clone_size: .
v_call: TRBV27
d_call: .
j_call: TRBJ2-3
cdr3_nt: TGTGCCAGCAGTTTAGGGGGGCTGGATACGCAGTATTTT
cdr3_aa: CASSLGGLDTQYF

clone_size: .
v_call: TRBV6-5
d_call: .
j_call: TRBJ1-2
cdr3_nt: TGTGCCAGCAGGCCCCAGGGATTCTATGGCTACACCTTC
cdr3_aa: CASRPQGFYGYTF

clone_size: .
v_call: TRBV27
d_call: .
j_call: TRBJ2-7
cdr3_nt: TGTGCCAGCAGTTTAAGTCTACACTACGAGCAGTACTTC
cdr3_aa: CASSLSLHYEQYF

clone_size: .
v_call: TRBV5-1
d_call: TRBD2
j_call: TRBJ2-7
cdr3_nt: TGCGCCAGCAGCCTCCTATCGAGGAGCGGGGGGTCCTACGAGCAGTACTTC
cdr3_aa: CASSLLSRSGGSYEQYF

clone_size: .
v_call: TRBV9
d_call: .
j_call: TRBJ1-1
cdr3_nt: TGTGCCAGCAGCGTAGGTCCGGCAGGGGAAAGAACTGAAGCTTTCTTT
cdr3_aa: CASSVGPAGERTEAFF

clone_size: .
v_call: TRBV2
d_call: .
j_call: TRBJ1-1
cdr3_nt: TGTGCCAGCAGTACAGGGCGGACGAACACTGAAGCTTTCTTT
cdr3_aa: CASSTGRTNTEAFF

clone_size: .
v_call: TRBV11-3
d_call: .
j_call: TRBJ2-1
cdr3_nt: TGTGCCAGCAGCGGGGACTCCTACAATGAGCAGTTCTTC
cdr3_aa: CASSGDSYNEQFF

clone_size: once
v_call: TRBV7-2
d_call: .
j_call: TRBJ2-7
cdr3_nt: TGTGCCAGCAGCTCTACTAGCCGCTCCTACGAGCAGTACTTC
cdr3_aa: CASSSTSRSYEQYF

clone_size: .
v_call: TRBV4-1
d_call: TRBD1
j_call: TRBJ2-7
cdr3_nt: TGCGCCAGCGCCCCGGGACAGGGTCTACACGAGCAGTACTTC
cdr3_aa: CASAPGQGLHEQYF

clone_size: .
v_call: TRBV4-1
d_call: TRBD2
j_call: TRBJ2-7
cdr3_nt: TGCGCCAGCAGTGTAATCCCGGGACTAGCAGTCTACGAGCAGTACTTC
cdr3_aa: CASSVIPGLAVYEQYF

clone_size: .
v_call: TRBV7-7
d_call: .
j_call: TRBJ2-7
cdr3_nt: TGTGCCAGCAGCCCGAACAGGGACCACGAGCAGTACTTC
cdr3_aa: CASSPNRDHEQYF

clone_size: .
v_call: TRBV6-6
d_call: .
j_call: TRBJ2-1
cdr3_nt: TGTGCCAGCAGTTACACGAGATTGGAGGGGGAGTTCTTC
cdr3_aa: CASSYTRLEGEFF

clone_size: .
v_call: TRBV19
d_call: .
j_call: TRBJ1-1
cdr3_nt: TGTGCCAGTAGTATCGGGTTAGTCACTGAAGCTTTCTTT
cdr3_aa: CASSIGLVTEAFF

clone_size: .
v_call: TRBV27
d_call: TRBD1
j_call: TRBJ2-1
cdr3_nt: TGTGCCAGCAGTTTCTCCGGGACAGGGGTAATTAATGAGCAGTTCTTC
cdr3_aa: CASSFSGTGVINEQFF

clone_size: .
v_call: TRBV29-1
d_call: .
j_call: TRBJ2-1
cdr3_nt: TGCAGCGTCCGGGGTGAGAGGGAGACCGATGAGCAGTTCTTC
cdr3_aa: CSVRGERETDEQFF

clone_size: .
v_call: TRBV5-1
d_call: TRBD2
j_call: TRBJ2-3
cdr3_nt: TGCGCCAGCAGCGGCGAGCGGGGAGGGACAGATACGCAGTATTTT
cdr3_aa: CASSGERGGTDTQYF

clone_size: .
v_call: TRBV11-2
d_call: TRBD1
j_call: TRBJ2-1
cdr3_nt: TGTGCCAGCAGCTTAGGTAGGACAGGAGGAGTTGAGCAGTTCTTC
cdr3_aa: CASSLGRTGGVEQFF

clone_size: .
v_call: TRBV6-1
d_call: TRBD1
j_call: TRBJ2-7
cdr3_nt: TGTGCCAGCAGTGACAGGACAGGGGCGAGCGAGCAGTACTTC
cdr3_aa: CASSDRTGASEQYF

clone_size: .
v_call: TRBV6-1
d_call: .
j_call: TRBJ2-7
cdr3_nt: TGTGCCAGCAGTGAAGAGAGGAGAACAGTTTACGAGCAGTACTTC
cdr3_aa: CASSEERRTVYEQYF

clone_size: .
v_call: TRBV27
d_call: TRBD1
j_call: TRBJ2-7
cdr3_nt: TGTGCCAGCAGCTCGGACAGGGAAGTAGGCTACGAGCAGTACTTC
cdr3_aa: CASSSDREVGYEQYF

clone_size: .
v_call: TRBV28
d_call: TRBD2
j_call: TRBJ2-2
cdr3_nt: TGTGCCAGCAGTACTCCGGGACTAGCGGTGAACACCGGGGAGCTGTTTTTT
cdr3_aa: CASSTPGLAVNTGELFF

clone_size: .
v_call: TRBV10-3
d_call: TRBD1
j_call: TRBJ1-1
cdr3_nt: TGTGCCATCAGGGGACAGCACGAAGCTTTCTTT
cdr3_aa: CAIRGQHEAFF

clone_size: .
v_call: TRBV7-2
d_call: TRBD2
j_call: TRBJ2-7
cdr3_nt: TGTGCCAGCAGCTTAGTGGCGGGAGGGGAGTCCTACGAGCAGTACTTC
cdr3_aa: CASSLVAGGESYEQYF

clone_size: .
v_call: TRBV7-8
d_call: .
j_call: TRBJ1-1
cdr3_nt: TGTGCCAGCAGCTTATTAGGGGGGCCGGGTGAAGCTTTCTTT
cdr3_aa: CASSLLGGPGEAFF

clone_size: .
v_call: TRBV7-9
d_call: TRBD2
j_call: TRBJ2-7
cdr3_nt: TGTGCCAGCAGCCCCCGGGACTATAAGGAGCAGTACTTC
cdr3_aa: CASSPRDYKEQYF

clone_size: .
v_call: TRBV19
d_call: .
j_call: TRBJ1-1
cdr3_nt: TGTGCCAGTAGTATATTTTCCCCCTCGGGGGGTACTGAAGCTTTCTTT
cdr3_aa: CASSIFSPSGGTEAFF

clone_size: .
v_call: TRBV7-6
d_call: .
j_call: TRBJ2-7
cdr3_nt: TGTGCCAGCAGCTTAGGGGGTCCTAGGGAGCAGTACTTC
cdr3_aa: CASSLGGPREQYF

clone_size: .
v_call: TRBV7-9
d_call: .
j_call: TRBJ2-1
cdr3_nt: TGTGCCAGCAGCTTAGGTGACAATGAGCAGTTCTTC
cdr3_aa: CASSLGDNEQFF

clone_size: once
v_call: TRBV19
d_call: .
j_call: TRBJ1-1
cdr3_nt: TGTGCCAGTAGTATAGCCCGGTGGGGCACTGAAGCTTTCTTT
cdr3_aa: CASSIARWGTEAFF

clone_size: .
v_call: TRBV7-9
d_call: .
j_call: TRBJ2-7
cdr3_nt: TGTGCCAGCAGCCCACGGAGACAGCCCTACGAGCAGTACTTC
cdr3_aa: CASSPRRQPYEQYF

clone_size: .
v_call: TRBV28
d_call: .
j_call: TRBJ2-7
cdr3_nt: TGTGCCAGCAGCCCCTTGAACGAAGGACCCTACGAGCAGTACTTC
cdr3_aa: CASSPLNEGPYEQYF

clone_size: .
v_call: TRBV7-9
d_call: TRBD1
j_call: TRBJ2-7
cdr3_nt: TGTGCCAGCAGGATGGGACAGTACTACGAGCAGTACTTC
cdr3_aa: CASRMGQYYEQYF

clone_size: .
v_call: TRBV6-6
d_call: TRBD2
j_call: TRBJ2-3
cdr3_nt: TGTGCCAGCGGGGGACTAGCGGGACAAGATACGCAGTATTTT
cdr3_aa: CASGGLAGQDTQYF

clone_size: .
v_call: TRBV5-1
d_call: TRBD2
j_call: TRBJ2-3
cdr3_nt: TGCGCCAGCAGCTGGGGACTAGCCGGCACAGATACGCAGTATTTT
cdr3_aa: CASSWGLAGTDTQYF

clone_size: .
v_call: TRBV7-2
d_call: .
j_call: TRBJ2-1
cdr3_nt: TGTGCCAGCAGCTTAACGACTAGAAGCGATGAGCAGTTCTTC
cdr3_aa: CASSLTTRSDEQFF

clone_size: .
v_call: TRBV9
d_call: .
j_call: TRBJ2-5
cdr3_nt: TGTGCCAGCAGCGTAGGCCGGGAGACCCAGTACTTC
cdr3_aa: CASSVGRETQYF

clone_size: .
v_call: TRBV4-1
d_call: .
j_call: TRBJ2-5
cdr3_nt: TGCGCCAGCAGCCAAGGTAAAGCGGGCCGTCAAGAGACCCAGTACTTC
cdr3_aa: CASSQGKAGRQETQYF

clone_size: .
v_call: TRBV27
d_call: TRBD1
j_call: TRBJ2-7
cdr3_nt: TGTGCCAGCAGTTATACCGGGACAGGGGTTTACGAGCAGTACTTC
cdr3_aa: CASSYTGTGVYEQYF

clone_size: .
v_call: TRBV6-4
d_call: TRBD2
j_call: TRBJ2-1
cdr3_nt: TGTGCCAGCAGTTCCACCGGGACTAGCAGATACAATGAGCAGTTCTTC
cdr3_aa: CASSSTGTSRYNEQFF